These 2 T cell receptor beta chains were sequenced from one sample in a study of PD-1 blockade in mismatch repair-deficient tumors. Method: immunoSEQ multiplex PCR; TCRdb's copy keeps in-frame clones and lacks some. The sample includes over 15,000 clones, 84% of them seen just once. This specimen consisted of PBMCs, obtained before pembrolizumab treatment. The receptor set was obtained from an adult with mismatch repair-deficient cancer.

The V gene is TRBV30, the J gene TRBJ2-7; D ambiguous. This CDR3 is 13 amino acids long. Germline loops: CDR1 GTSNPN, CDR2 SVGIG (reference sequence). Trimming took 4 bases from V and 3 from J, leaving 13 bases between them. The CDR3 DNA reads as TGTGCCTGGACCTTTCCGGGCCTCTACGAGCAGTACTTC. It is translated as CAWTFPGLYEQYF.

A note on this clone: A read error may account for a junction end that differs from germline. CDR3 DNA: TGTGTCAGCAGCTCCCTCGGACTAGCTAGCACAGATACGCAGTATTTT. Translated, it gives CVSSSLGLASTDTQYF. The chain uses TRBV7-2 and TRBJ2-3; the match to TRBD2 covers 8 bases. This CDR3 contains 16 residues. The germline gives CDR1 SGHTA, CDR2 FQGNSA. The variable domain in full, completed from reference TRBV7-2 and TRBJ2-3, reads GAGVSQSPSNKVTEKGKDVELRCDPISGHTALYWYRQSLGQGLEFLIYFQGNSAPDKSGLPSDRFSAERTGGSVSTLTIQRTQQEDSAVYLCVSSSLGLASTDTQYFGPGTRLTVL.